The 13 T cell receptor beta chains listed next were all sequenced from one sample in a study of regulatory T cells in long-lasting Graves disease. iRepertoire HTBI primers and Arm-PCR of CDR3 regions built TCR beta libraries. TCRdb redid the calling of the multiplex PCR reads with MiXCR, one entry per CDR3 protein. This table holds about 440,000 distinct CDR3 sequences, about 15% found once. Time point described: newly diagnosed GD, antithyroid drugs for less than 3 months. Making the TCR library involved RNA that had been extracted from PBMCs. The data were also submitted as part of a second study, on T cells in Graves' hyperthyroidism and ophthalmopathy.

Sequenced material: peripheral blood mononuclear cells (PBMCs), taken at new diagnosis, from a patient treated with antithyroid drugs. All receptors derive from a woman younger than 35 with Graves disease.

This clonotype was seen at least ten times. The chain carries TRBV6-1 and TRBJ2-1; D is possibly TRBD2 (5 bases). V gave up 5 bases and J gave up 9 bases, with 11 bases separating them. CDR3 size: 12 residues. The germline V gene encodes CDR1 MNHNS and CDR2 SASEGT. This CDR3 reads CASSPTSTEQFF. CDR3 DNA: TGTGCCAGCAGTCCAACTAGTACTGAGCAGTTCTTC.

The CDR3 sequence is CASGTTTGGLSTGELFF. The DNA for the CDR3 is TGTGCCAGCGGGACGACGACAGGGGGTCTGAGCACCGGGGAGCTGTTTTTT. This chain joins TRBV3-1 and TRBJ2-2; TRBD1 aligns across 9 bases. CDR1 and CDR2 from the germline V gene are LGHDT and YNNKEL (reference sequence). The V segment lost 8 bases and the J segment 4 bases; nucleotides outside the gene matches: 14. CDR3 length: 17 amino acids.

The gene calls are TRBV30 and TRBJ1-3; TRBD1 might be the D (6 bases). This CDR3 is 15 amino acids long. CDR1 and CDR2 (germline): GTSNPN, SVGIG (reference sequence). The V gene lost 4 bases and the J gene lost 0 bases, with 13 bases spanning the gap. The CDR3 DNA is TGTGCCTGGAACCGGGACACCCGCTCTGGAAACACCATATATTTT. This encodes CAWNRDTRSGNTIYF.

The CDR3 loop reads CASRPSLGTSGRYEQYF. The CDR3 nucleotides are TGTGCCAGCAGGCCTAGCCTCGGGACTAGCGGGCGCTACGAGCAGTACTTC. This sequence joins TRBV28 and TRBJ2-7; 12 positions agree with TRBD2. The V gene's germline CDR1 is MDHEN and CDR2 SYDVKM. The CDR3 spans 17 residues. The ends lost 6 bases at V and 3 bases at J; junction bases unmatched: 12.

Ten or more counts support this clonotype. The junction departs from germline at one end; a sequencing error may be responsible. The CDR3 DNA follows: TGCAGTGCTAGAGCGGGAGACGAGCGGTTCTTC. It codes for CSARAGDERFF. V is TRBV20-1 and J is TRBJ2-1; a weak D match, TRBD2 (6 bases). The CDR3 has 11 residues. Germline values: CDR1 DFQATT, CDR2 SNEGSKA (reference sequence).

This clonotype was seen ten or more times. The rearrangement joins TRBV12-3 or TRBV12-4 to TRBJ1-3; no firm D call. V lost 4 bases and J lost 0, with 4 bases in between. The CDR3 loop spans 13 amino acids. The CDR3: CASSYRSGNTIYF. The DNA of the CDR3 is TGTGCCAGCAGTTACCGCTCTGGAAACACCATATATTTT.

There are a few counts of this clonotype. V and J are TRBV10-3 and TRBJ1-2; the D gene is possibly TRBD1 (5 bases). CDR1 is ENHRY, CDR2 SYGVKD, per germline. The CDR3 consists of 15 residues. V gave up 10 bases and J gave up 5 bases, with 23 bases separating them. The CDR3 bases are TGTGCCACCCTAGGGCAGAGACAAGGGGAATATGGCTACACCTTC. Encoded protein: CATLGQRQGEYGYTF.

In its sample, this clonotype was seen many times. V is TRBV5-1 and J is TRBJ1-1; D is unresolved. V was pared by 1 base and J by 4 bases, with 8 bases between. The CDR3 extends over 13 amino acids. Per germline, CDR1 SGHRS and CDR2 YFSETQ. CDR3 bases: TGCGCCAGCAGCTTGTCCTGGGGCACTGAAGCTTTCTTT. It specifies CASSLSWGTEAFF.

This clonotype was seen many times. The rearrangement joins TRBV27 to TRBJ2-1; D tentatively reads TRBD1 or TRBD2 (5 bases each). There are 15 residues in the CDR3. V dropped 2 bases and J dropped 2 bases, with 10 bases sitting between them. Germline V gene sequence: CDR1 MNHEY, CDR2 SMNVEV (reference sequence). CDR3 amino acids: CASSLSEGTYNEQFF. The CDR3 DNA reads as TGTGCCAGCAGTTTAAGCGAGGGGACCTACAATGAGCAGTTCTTC.

Ten or more counts support this clonotype. J is TRBJ2-3 and V is TRBV28; TRBD1 aligns across 9 bases. V trimming: 2 bases; J trimming: 5 bases; junction bases outside the gene matches: 11. The CDR3 contains 17 residues. Germline V gene sequence: CDR1 MDHEN, CDR2 SYDVKM. The CDR3 region is CASSLGPGQGSQDTQYF. The CDR3 DNA is TGTGCCAGCAGTTTAGGTCCGGGACAGGGAAGTCAAGATACGCAGTATTTT.

This clonotype was counted many times. The rearrangement links TRBV6-2 or TRBV6-3 to TRBJ1-2, with D tentatively TRBD1 (5 bases). There are 12 residues in the CDR3. Deletions cut 5 bases from V and 5 bases from J, with 9 bases between. Looked up from germline, CDR1 is MNHEY and CDR2 is SVGEGT. The CDR3 DNA follows: TGTGCCAGCAGTGACAGACAGTATGGCTACACCTTC. Translated, it gives CASSDRQYGYTF.

Ten or more counts support this clonotype. The CDR3 spells CASSSPGLARVPDTQYF. The DNA of the CDR3 is TGTGCCAGCAGTTCCCCGGGACTAGCGAGAGTACCAGATACGCAGTATTTT. The chain is built from TRBV27 and TRBJ2-3; 10 nucleotides agree with TRBD2. Germline V CDR1 and CDR2: MNHEY, SMNVEV (reference sequence). This CDR3 has 17 amino acids. V dropped 4 bases and J dropped 4; count of bases not matched to a gene: 11.

This clonotype was counted ten times or more. The CDR3 region has the DNA TGTGCCAGCAGGGAGTCGGGCGGGAGGGCCGATGAGCAGTTCTTC. It yields the protein CASRESGGRADEQFF. The V call is TRBV6-2 or TRBV6-3, the J call TRBJ2-1, with 9 bases matching TRBD2. Germline lookup yields CDR1 MNHEY and CDR2 SVGEGT. After removal of 6 bases from V and 8 bases from J, the junction contained 11 bases not matched to a gene. The CDR3 totals 15 residues.